These 5 T cell receptor beta chains came from one sample sequenced in a study of blood T cell repertoires in COVID-19. TCRdb's copy holds only in-frame clones and misses some; the assay was immunoSEQ multiplex PCR. The repertoire has about 160,000 clones, more than 60% of them found once; the top ten carry 2.5% to 3.5%. The sequenced material came from peripheral blood. The receptors were gathered from a man aged 65 to 85 with acute or convalescent COVID-19.

This chain uses TRBV4-3 with TRBJ2-1; 8 nucleotides match TRBD2. The germline CDR1 and CDR2 sequences are LGHNA and YSLEER. This CDR3 is 15 amino acids long. V was pared by 0 bases and J by 6 bases, with 4 bases of the junction left unmatched. The CDR3 is CASSQDQGTSNEQFF. DNA for the CDR3: TGCGCCAGCAGCCAAGATCAGGGGACTAGCAATGAGCAGTTCTTC.

The rearrangement links TRBV7-6 to TRBJ1-1; the D gene is possibly TRBD1 (6 bases). The CDR3 runs 13 residues. From germline, CDR1 is SGHVS and CDR2 FNYEAQ. Trimming pared 5 bases from V and 5 bases from J, leaving 12 bases between. The CDR3 is CASSTRGGTEAFF. CDR3 in DNA: TGTGCCAGCAGCACCAGGGGAGGGACTGAAGCTTTCTTT.

The chain combines TRBV5-4 with TRBJ2-1; no clear D gene. Looked up from germline, CDR1 is SGHNT and CDR2 is YYREEE (reference sequence). The germline V and J ends were trimmed by 0 bases and 4 bases, with 11 bases remaining between them. The CDR3 contains 15 residues. The CDR3 region has the DNA TGTGCCAGCAGCTTGGACCCGAACAGTTACAATGAGCAGTTCTTC. This gives the protein CASSLDPNSYNEQFF. The complete variable domain, with remaining parts taken from reference TRBV5-4 and TRBJ2-1, reads ETGVTQSPTHLIKTRGQQVTLRCSSQSGHNTVSWYQQALGQGPQFIFQYYREEENGRGNFPPRFSGLQFPNYSSELNVNALELDDSALYLCASSLDPNSYNEQFFGPGTRLTVL.

The chain recombines TRBV3-1 (or the pseudogene TRBV3-2) with TRBJ1-2; 8 bases align to TRBD1. The length of the CDR3 is 16 residues. CDR1 is LGHDT, CDR2 YNNKEL, per germline (reference sequence). V lost 4 bases to trimming and J lost 6 bases; unmatched junction nucleotides: 13. CDR3 nucleotides: TGTGCCAGCAGCCTAAACCAAGGCAGGGGGCGTCATGGCTACACCTTC. As protein: CASSLNQGRGRHGYTF.

V is TRBV6-5 and J is TRBJ1-3; TRBD1 might be the D (6 bases). V was clipped by 7 bases and J by 3 bases, with 10 bases between them. The CDR3 sequence is 13 residues long. Looked up from germline, CDR1 is MNHEY and CDR2 is SVGAGI. The CDR3 DNA follows: TGTGCCAGCACCGAACAGGGTGGAAACACCATATATTTT. Translation: CASTEQGGNTIYF.